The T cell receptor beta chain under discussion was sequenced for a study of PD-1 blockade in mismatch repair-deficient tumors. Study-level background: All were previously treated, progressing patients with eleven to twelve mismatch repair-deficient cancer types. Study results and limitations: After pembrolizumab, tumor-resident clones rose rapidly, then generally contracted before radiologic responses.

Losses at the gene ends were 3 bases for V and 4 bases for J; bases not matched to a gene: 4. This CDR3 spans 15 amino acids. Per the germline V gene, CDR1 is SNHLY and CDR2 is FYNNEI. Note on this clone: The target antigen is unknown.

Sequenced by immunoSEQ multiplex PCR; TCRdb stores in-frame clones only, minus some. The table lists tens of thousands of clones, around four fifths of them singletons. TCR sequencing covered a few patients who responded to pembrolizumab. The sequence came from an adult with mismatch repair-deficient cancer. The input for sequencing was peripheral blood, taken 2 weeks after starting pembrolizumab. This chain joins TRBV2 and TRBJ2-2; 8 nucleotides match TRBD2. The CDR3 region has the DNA TGTGCCAGCAGTGATGACGGGAGGGCCACCGGGGAGCTGTTTTTT. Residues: CASSDDGRATGELFF.